The 17 T cell receptor beta chains reported below all come from one sample, sequenced in a study of blood T cells in healthy people across ages. A second PCR, run for roughly 7 to 11 cycles, used a sample-barcoded 5' primer plus a J-beta primer mix. TCRdb independently ran MiXCR on the 5' RACE reads; one entry per CDR3 protein. The repertoire has around 790,000 distinct CDR3 sequences, roughly 44% of them found once; the top ten carry about a fifth. The material sequenced was blood. Receptors originate from a man between 60 and 75 years old in good health.

The chain has TRBV5-6 and TRBJ2-7, with a tentative D call TRBD1 (5 bases). CDR1 is SGHDT and CDR2 is YYEEEE in the germline V gene. The CDR3 is 14 amino acids. The V gene lost 2 bases and the J gene lost 5 bases, with 14 bases spanning the gap. For the CDR3, the DNA is TGTGCCAGCAGCTTCGGCAGGGCGCTCCACGAGCAGTACTTC. It yields the protein CASSFGRALHEQYF.

This clonotype came up a few times. The genes are TRBV9 and TRBJ2-3; 11 bases match TRBD2. With V trimmed by 3 bases and J by 1 base, 4 bases remained unmatched. Germline CDR1 and CDR2: SGDLS and YYNGEE. CDR3 length equals 16 residues. The CDR3 is CASSDPTSGGTDTQYF. The CDR3 DNA follows: TGTGCCAGCAGCGACCCGACTAGCGGGGGCACAGATACGCAGTATTTT.

The V and J genes are TRBV5-8 and TRBJ1-6; no firm D call. This CDR3 is 11 amino acids long. Germline CDR1 SGHTS, CDR2 YDEGEE. Deletions cut 6 bases from V and 8 bases from J, with 6 bases between. CDR3 sequence reads: CASNRYSPLHF. The CDR3 nucleotides are TGTGCCAGCAACAGATATTCACCCCTCCACTTT.

About this clonotype: At one end the junction does not follow the germline gene, possibly because of a read error. This chain uses TRBV4-1 with TRBJ2-1; 8 bases agree with TRBD2. From germline, CDR1 is MGHRA and CDR2 YSYEKL. The CDR3 totals 14 residues. The CDR3 spells CPSSQVGLANEQFF. CDR3 nucleotide sequence: TGCCCCAGCAGCCAAGTAGGACTAGCAAATGAGCAGTTCTTC.

The chain joins TRBV12-5 to TRBJ2-3; 8 bases align to TRBD2. The CDR3 covers 15 residues. CDR1 is LGHNT, CDR2 FRNRAP, per germline. J gave up 3 bases and V 5 bases, and 7 bases lay outside the gene matches. The CDR3 protein is CASGAAGGATDTQYF. CDR3 nucleotide sequence: TGTGCTAGTGGTGCCGCCGGGGGGGCAACAGATACGCAGTATTTT.

This sequence joins TRBV4-3 and TRBJ1-2; 7 bases align to TRBD1. Losses at the gene ends were 4 bases for V and 1 base for J; bases not matched to a gene: 6. Germline V gene sequence: CDR1 LGHNA, CDR2 YSLEER. The CDR3 length is 15 residues. The CDR3 nucleotides read TGCGCCAGCAGCCGAGGACAGGCGAATAACTATGGCTACACCTTC. Encoded protein: CASSRGQANNYGYTF.

This clonotype was detected only a few times. This chain uses TRBV5-1 with TRBJ2-7; perhaps TRBD1 as D (6 bases). CDR3 length: 14 residues. The ends were cut back, 4 bases at V and 3 bases at J, with 14 bases in the middle. The germline V gene has CDR1 SGHRS and CDR2 YFSETQ. CDR3 loop: CASSPGVVNYEQYF. CDR3 nucleotide sequence: TGCGCCAGCAGCCCAGGGGTCGTGAACTACGAGCAGTACTTC.

This clonotype occurred a few times. V and J are TRBV18 and TRBJ1-2; tentatively, D is TRBD1 (5 bases). The V end lost 2 bases, the J end lost 4 bases, and 14 bases lay between the germline ends. Germline values: CDR1 KGHSH, CDR2 LQKENI. The CDR3 contains 15 residues. CDR3 DNA: TGTGCCAGCTCACCATTTCAGTGGGACGCCTATGGCTACACCTTC. It codes for CASSPFQWDAYGYTF.

The rearrangement uses TRBV12-5 and TRBJ1-2, with D tentatively TRBD1 (6 bases). Germline V CDR1 and CDR2: LGHNT, FRNRAP. Between the trimmed V and J ends, which lost 0 bases and 1 base, there was a span of 9 bases. CDR3 length equals 15 residues. CDR3 protein: CASGLVLDSNYGYTF. The CDR3 DNA sequence: TGTGCTAGTGGTTTGGTACTGGACAGTAACTATGGCTACACCTTC.

This clonotype appeared a single time. V gene TRBV7-2 combines with J gene TRBJ1-1, with D uncertain. Germline loops: CDR1 SGHTA, CDR2 FQGNSA. The V end was cut by 3 bases, the J end by 0 bases, with 8 bases between. The CDR3 extends over 14 amino acids. CDR3 nucleotide sequence: TGTGCCAGCAGCTTTTCCACAGTGAACACTGAAGCTTTCTTT. This sequence encodes CASSFSTVNTEAFF.

The V gene is TRBV6-6, the J gene TRBJ2-4; 12 bases are shared with TRBD2. Germline trimming cut 10 bases from V and 15 bases from J; bases unmatched to any gene: 16. There are 14 residues in the CDR3. Germline loops: CDR1 MNHNY, CDR2 SVGAGI (reference sequence). The CDR3 sequence: CATSSGGATQERYF. CDR3 coding DNA: TGTGCCACTTCTAGCGGGGGGGCCACACAAGAGCGGTACTTC.

In this sample, this clonotype turned up a few times. J is TRBJ1-2 and V is TRBV28; D may be TRBD1 (5 bases). The CDR3 runs to 16 residues. The germline V gene has CDR1 MDHEN and CDR2 SYDVKM. V was shortened by 4 bases and J by 2 bases, with 17 bases between the two germline ends. The CDR3 DNA sequence: TGTGCCAGCAGTTACTCCGGATGGGGGACGAACTATGGCTACACCTTC. Its protein product is CASSYSGWGTNYGYTF.

The chain employs TRBV5-4 and TRBJ1-2, with a tentative D call TRBD1 (5 bases). Germline V gene sequence: CDR1 SGHNT, CDR2 YYREEE (reference sequence). This CDR3 spans 14 amino acids. Trimming took 3 bases from V and 4 from J, leaving 13 bases between them. In nucleotides, the CDR3 is TGTGCCAGCAGCTCTGGTGGGGCCCGCTATGGCTACACCTTC. Amino acids: CASSSGGARYGYTF.

V usage is TRBV12-3 or TRBV12-4 and J usage is TRBJ1-3; D unclear. The CDR3 consists of 16 residues. The germline V and J ends were trimmed by 5 bases and 2 bases, with 16 bases remaining between them. The CDR3 sequence is CASSPPGLSAGNTIYF. CDR3 DNA: TGTGCCAGCAGTCCCCCGGGTCTCAGCGCTGGAAACACCATATATTTT.

This clonotype was observed a few times. The chain links TRBV4-3 to TRBJ2-7; D is undetermined. The germline V and J ends were trimmed by 0 bases and 2 bases, with 11 bases remaining between them. Germline values: CDR1 LGHNA, CDR2 YSLEER. The CDR3 spans 15 residues. CDR3 loop: CASSQEDGRPYEQYF. CDR3 nucleotide sequence: TGCGCCAGCAGCCAAGAAGACGGGCGACCCTACGAGCAGTACTTC.

The gene calls are TRBV6-2 or TRBV6-3 and TRBJ2-5; no definite D call. There are 14 residues in the CDR3. V dropped 7 bases and J dropped 1 base, with 13 bases sitting between them. Germline V lookup: CDR1 MNHEY, CDR2 SVGEGT. In DNA, the CDR3 is TGTGCCAGCACCAACCCAGGCCTCCAAGAGACCCAGTACTTC. This encodes CASTNPGLQETQYF.

This sequence joins TRBV5-1 and TRBJ2-7; TRBD2 aligns across 7 bases. Germline loops: CDR1 SGHRS, CDR2 YFSETQ. CDR3 length equals 15 residues. V lost 4 bases and J lost 4; bases outside the gene matches: 11. CDR3 nucleotide sequence: TGCGCCAGCAGCCCCCCGCGGGGGACTCATTACGAGCAGTACTTC. It codes for CASSPPRGTHYEQYF.